The 17 T cell receptor beta chains below were found in one sample sequenced in a study of graft-versus-host responses after intestinal transplantation. The protocol was immunoSEQ multiplex PCR, while the TCRdb copy is restricted to in-frame clones and leaves out a portion. The table includes 60,000 to 75,000 clones, 80% to 90% detected once. These receptors have no identified antigens. This specimen consisted of unstimulated CD8+ T cells sorted from spleen or lymph node cells, obtained before intestinal transplant. These receptor sequences come from a human donor who received an intestinal transplant.

The CDR3 spells CASSFYYNEQFF. For the CDR3, the DNA is TGTGCCAGCAGCTTCTACTACAATGAGCAGTTCTTC. The J gene is TRBJ2-1, the V gene TRBV13, with D hard to call. The V end was cut by 3 bases, the J end by 3 bases, with 3 bases between. The CDR3 has 12 residues. Germline V CDR1 and CDR2: PRHDT, FYEKMQ (reference sequence).

This chain links TRBV27 with TRBJ1-1, with D maybe TRBD1 (5 bases). Trimming removed 11 bases at V and 0 bases at J, with 13 bases between. The germline gives CDR1 MNHEY, CDR2 SMNVEV (reference sequence). The CDR3 contains 13 residues. CDR3 in amino acids: CAAGENLNTEAFF. The CDR3 nucleotides read TGTGCCGCGGGGGAGAACCTGAACACTGAAGCTTTCTTT.

The gene calls are TRBV5-1 and TRBJ2-1; 8 bases are shared with TRBD1. The V gene end was trimmed by 2 bases and the J gene end by 3 bases; junction bases not matched to a gene: 4. The CDR3 is 15 amino acids. Germline CDR1 and CDR2: SGHRS and YFSETQ. In DNA, the CDR3 is TGCGCCAGCAGCTTTAGGGACAGGCACTACAATGAGCAGTTCTTC. It is translated as CASSFRDRHYNEQFF.

The chain is built from TRBV7-3 and TRBJ2-7, with 7 positions matching TRBD1. The CDR3 is made up of 15 amino acids. CDR1 is SGHTA, CDR2 FQGTGA, per germline. J was trimmed by 4 bases and V by 2 bases; bases with no gene match: 8. In DNA, the CDR3 is TGTGCCAGCAGCTTACCGGGACAGCGAGTATACGAGCAGTACTTC. Its translation is CASSLPGQRVYEQYF.

J is TRBJ1-5 and V is TRBV28; D possibly corresponds to TRBD1 (6 bases). V dropped 6 bases and J dropped 1 base, with 13 bases sitting between them. The V gene's germline CDR1 is MDHEN and CDR2 SYDVKM. This CDR3 is built from 15 residues. The CDR3 coding sequence is TGTGCCAGCAGCCCCGACAGGTGGAGCAATCAGCCCCAGCATTTT. Translation: CASSPDRWSNQPQHF. The entire variable domain, with the rest obtained from reference TRBV28 and TRBJ1-5, is as follows: DVKVTQSSRYLVKRTGEKVFLECVQDMDHENMFWYRQDPGLGLRLIYFSYDVKMKEKGDIPEGYSVSREKKERFSLILESASTNQTSMYLCASSPDRWSNQPQHFGDGTRLSIL.

There are a few counts of this clone. The V and J genes are TRBV11-2 and TRBJ2-1, with 8 nucleotides matching TRBD2. CDR3 length: 16 amino acids. The ends lost 7 bases at V and 0 bases at J; junction bases unmatched: 8. Looked up from germline, CDR1 is SGHAT and CDR2 is FQNNGV. As DNA, the CDR3 is TGTGCCAGCACCGCCGGGGGGGGGAGCTCCTACAATGAGCAGTTCTTC. Translated, it gives CASTAGGGSSYNEQFF.

The J gene is TRBJ2-1, the V gene TRBV5-6; TRBD2 matches 14 bases. There are 18 residues in the CDR3. CDR1 and CDR2 from the germline V gene are SGHDT and YYEEEE. V was pared by 2 bases and J by 10 bases, with 14 bases of the junction left unmatched. The CDR3: CASSFLTTSGGARGEQFF. The CDR3 nucleotides are TGTGCCAGCAGCTTCCTCACGACTAGCGGGGGGGCCAGAGGGGAGCAGTTCTTC. Full variable domain (rest looked up from reference TRBV5-6 and TRBJ2-1): DAGVTQSPTHLIKTRGQQVTLRCSPKSGHDTVSWYQQALGQGPQFIFQYYEEEERQRGNFPDRFSGHQFPNYSSELNVNALLLGDSALYLCASSFLTTSGGARGEQFFGPGTRLTVL.

The chain employs TRBV19 and TRBJ1-1; 10 nucleotides align to TRBD1. Germline trimming cut 3 bases from V and 4 bases from J; bases unmatched to any gene: 2. The germline CDR1 and CDR2 sequences are LNHDA and SQIVND (reference sequence). The CDR3 extends over 14 amino acids. The CDR3: CASSMGQGTTEAFF. The CDR3 bases are TGTGCCAGTAGTATGGGACAGGGGACCACTGAAGCTTTCTTT.

The rearrangement links TRBV2 to TRBJ2-1, with D possibly TRBD2 on 6 matching bases. V was pared by 7 bases and J by 0 bases, with 10 bases between. The CDR3 spans 14 residues. Germline V gene sequence: CDR1 SNHLY, CDR2 FYNNEI. CDR3 DNA: TGTGCCAGCAAGGAGGGAGACTCCTACAATGAGCAGTTCTTC. The encoded protein is CASKEGDSYNEQFF. The full variable domain, with the rest looked up from reference TRBV2 and TRBJ2-1, is EPEVTQTPSHQVTQMGQEVILRCVPISNHLYFYWYRQILGQKVEFLVSFYNNEISEKSEIFDDQFSVERPDGSNFTLKIRSTKLEDSAMYFCASKEGDSYNEQFFGPGTRLTVL.

V usage is TRBV7-8 and J usage is TRBJ2-1, with 8 bases aligning to TRBD2. Germline loops: CDR1 SGHVS, CDR2 FQNEAQ. The CDR3 contains 15 residues. The V segment lost 4 bases and the J segment 7 bases; nucleotides outside the gene matches: 9. The DNA for the CDR3 is TGTGCCAGCAGCTCCGGGACTAGGGATGGGAATGAGCAGTTCTTC. Translating it yields CASSSGTRDGNEQFF. The complete variable domain, with remaining parts taken from reference TRBV7-8 and TRBJ2-1, reads GAGVSQSPRYKVAKRGQDVALRCDPISGHVSLFWYQQALGQGPEFLTYFQNEAQLDKSGLPSDRFFAERPEGSVSTLKIQRTQQEDSAVYLCASSSGTRDGNEQFFGPGTRLTVL.

The rearrangement uses TRBV28 and TRBJ2-5, with D perhaps matching TRBD2 (6 bases). Germline V CDR1 and CDR2: MDHEN, SYDVKM. The CDR3 runs to 13 residues. V lost 4 bases, J lost 4 bases, and 10 bases lay in between. The CDR3 here is CASSSLGGETQYF. CDR3 coding DNA: TGTGCCAGCAGTTCCCTCGGGGGAGAGACCCAGTACTTC.

The V call is TRBV5-1, the J call TRBJ2-7, with 12 nucleotides matching TRBD2. The CDR3 runs to 15 residues. J gave up 4 bases and V 5 bases, and 7 bases lay outside the gene matches. The germline gives CDR1 SGHRS, CDR2 YFSETQ. CDR3 coding DNA: TGCGCCAGCAGGGCAGGACTAGCGGGATATTACGAGCAGTACTTC. As protein: CASRAGLAGYYEQYF.

The V call is TRBV25-1, the J call TRBJ2-7; 10 bases are a match to TRBD1. The germline V gene has CDR1 MGHDK and CDR2 SYGVNS. There are 15 residues in the CDR3. The J segment lost 3 bases and the V segment lost 5 bases, leaving 7 bases of the junction unmatched. The CDR3: CASSCRDRGFYEQYF. The CDR3 DNA is TGTGCCAGCAGTTGCCGGGACAGGGGATTCTACGAGCAGTACTTC.

In its sample, this clone was seen a few times. The chain couples TRBV10-3 to TRBJ2-7; tentatively, D is TRBD1 (6 bases). The V gene's germline CDR1 is ENHRY and CDR2 SYGVKD. This CDR3 is 13 amino acids long. The V and J ends lost 8 bases and 4 bases respectively, with 15 bases between them. DNA of the CDR3: TGTGCCATCGGGGACACATCATCTTACGAGCAGTACTTC. It is translated as CAIGDTSSYEQYF.

This chain connects TRBV27 to TRBJ2-3; 9 bases line up with TRBD2. CDR3 length: 15 residues. Germline loops: CDR1 MNHEY, CDR2 SMNVEV (reference sequence). V trimming: 5 bases; J trimming: 2 bases; junction bases outside the gene matches: 5. In DNA form, the CDR3 reads TGTGCCAGCAGTAACCTAGCGGGACCCACAGATACGCAGTATTTT. It yields the protein CASSNLAGPTDTQYF.

The chain employs TRBV4-1 and TRBJ2-7, with TRBD1 matching over 7 bases. V was clipped by 3 bases and J by 4 bases; unmatched bases: 6. Germline CDR1 and CDR2: MGHRA and YSYEKL. The CDR3 is 14 amino acids. In DNA form, the CDR3 reads TGCGCCAGCAGCCACGAGGCAGGGGGATACGAGCAGTACTTC. Amino acids: CASSHEAGGYEQYF.

A single count supports this clone. The rearrangement uses TRBV7-9 and TRBJ2-1, with 7 bases lining up with TRBD2. In germline, CDR1 is SEHNR, CDR2 FQNEAQ (reference sequence). CDR3 size: 17 residues. V lost 2 bases, J lost 7 bases, and 14 bases stayed unmatched. The CDR3 loop reads CASSLFQFRGGRNEQFF. CDR3 in DNA: TGTGCCAGCAGCTTATTCCAATTCCGGGGCGGGAGAAATGAGCAGTTCTTC.